This T cell receptor (beta chain) appears in the sequencing data of a study of T cell responses to AZD1222 COVID-19 vaccine. Study summary: Pooled in the analysis were second doses at about 4 or about 12 weeks. Notes on the study in general: Clonal diversity was possibly underestimated, and the donors were mostly white British, with more females.

Profiled with immunoSEQ multiplex PCR; TCRdb holds only in-frame clones, not every one. The profile covers 95,000 to 150,000 clones, with about nine tenths appearing a single time and 11% to 15% taken by the ten largest. Notes on this clone: Its antigen is unidentified. The same CDR3 can be traced to other DNA sequences in this sample.

The CDR3 loop spans 14 amino acids. V dropped 1 base and J dropped 2; count of bases not matched to a gene: 2. Germline values: CDR1 MNHNS, CDR2 SASEGT. This receptor was identified in an adult in good health. The sequenced sample was peripheral blood, obtained on day 0 of AZD1222 vaccination. The chain combines TRBV6-1 with TRBJ2-7, with 7 bases matching TRBD1. CDR3 in amino acids: CASSEGQGAYEQYF. For the CDR3, the DNA is TGTGCCAGCAGTGAAGGGCAGGGGGCCTACGAGCAGTACTTC.